This entry describes one T cell receptor beta chain. Sequenced by immunoSEQ multiplex PCR; TCRdb stores in-frame clones only, minus some. Among fewer than 300,000 clones, around 88% were seen once, and the ten largest hold around 6%. This sample is part of a study of blood T cell repertoires in COVID-19. Across the whole study: Sample material is recorded as cDNA or gDNA derived from T cells, B-cell-depleted T cells, or PBMCs.

The CDR3 sequence is 16 residues long. V lost 3 bases and J lost 0, with 14 bases in between. Looked up from germline, CDR1 is DFQATT and CDR2 is SNEGSKA (reference sequence). The sample consisted of peripheral blood. This chain joins TRBV20-1 and TRBJ2-2; maybe TRBD2 (5 bases). This TCR came from an elderly man with acute or convalescent COVID-19. The CDR3 DNA is TGCAGTGCTAGTTCGGGGTGGGGTGCGAACACCGGGGAGCTGTTTTTT. Translating gives CSASSGWGANTGELFF.